This TCR beta chain was retrieved from a study of beta chain features in type 1 diabetes. Study background: On cell yields, gender and age, patients and healthy donors were similar.

This clone was detected a few times. Its target is unknown. Whole-study results and caveats: Shortening that was moderate but significant affected the TCRB CDR3s of Type 1 diabetes patients in all four CD4+ subsets. TCRB rearrangement may or may not be influenced by HLA type; here this remained unresolved.

The V and J ends lost 2 bases and 11 bases, in that order; junction bases with no gene match: 5. The CDR3 contains 13 residues. CDR1 MNHEY and CDR2 SVGAGI come from the germline V gene. Expressed TCRB transcripts were sequenced after all isolated RNA was converted to cDNA. Libraries were prepared by immunoSEQ multiplex PCR; TCRdb keeps only in-frame clonotypes and omits some of them. This sample yields nearly 700,000 clones, of which around 15% are seen a single time; 0.022% belongs to the top ten. The authors took one heparinised blood draw, averaging roughly 120 mL, from each donor. Using CD45RO/CCR7/CD25/CD127/CD95/CD27, CD4+ naive, central memory, regulatory and stem cell-like memory cells were sorted.

The chain carries TRBV6-5 and TRBJ1-4; 7 bases align to TRBD1. This TCR derives from a man between 18 and 35 years old with type 1 diabetes. The source material was naive CD4+ T cells from blood. CDR3 protein: CASSYQGGGKLFF. CDR3 nucleotide sequence: TGTGCCAGCAGTTACCAGGGGGGTGGGAAACTGTTTTTT.